This TCR beta chain was sequenced for a study of shared clonotypes between healthy human individuals. Study information: Three CD4 naive, three CD4 memory, two CD8 naive and one CD8 memory plate were used per donor.

Repertoires were generated with immunoSEQ multiplex PCR, while TCRdb's copy carries only in-frame clones and drops some. The table lists approximately 500,000 clones, 90% to 97% of them singletons, with 0.05% to 0.07% in the top ten. Study-level points and caveats: Researchers found naive subsets generally carried larger estimated richness than memory subsets. Represented diversity, genetic and exposure-history alike, was limited by few donors.

Germline V CDR1 and CDR2: MGHRA, YSYEKL. Trimming stripped 1 base from V and 5 bases from J, with 11 bases between. This CDR3 is built from 14 residues. Note on this clone: Its antigen remains unknown.

Donors comprised healthy HIV-negative adults lacking recent acute infections or vaccinations. The receptor was isolated from a woman in her twenties or thirties in good health. Sequenced material: naive CD4+ T cells sorted from blood. Subset of the sample: CD45RA+ positively selected. The chain joins TRBV4-1 to TRBJ1-1; D gene uncertain. CDR3: CASSQGDIGTEAFF. CDR3 nucleotides: TGCGCCAGCAGCCAAGGAGACATCGGGACTGAAGCTTTCTTT.